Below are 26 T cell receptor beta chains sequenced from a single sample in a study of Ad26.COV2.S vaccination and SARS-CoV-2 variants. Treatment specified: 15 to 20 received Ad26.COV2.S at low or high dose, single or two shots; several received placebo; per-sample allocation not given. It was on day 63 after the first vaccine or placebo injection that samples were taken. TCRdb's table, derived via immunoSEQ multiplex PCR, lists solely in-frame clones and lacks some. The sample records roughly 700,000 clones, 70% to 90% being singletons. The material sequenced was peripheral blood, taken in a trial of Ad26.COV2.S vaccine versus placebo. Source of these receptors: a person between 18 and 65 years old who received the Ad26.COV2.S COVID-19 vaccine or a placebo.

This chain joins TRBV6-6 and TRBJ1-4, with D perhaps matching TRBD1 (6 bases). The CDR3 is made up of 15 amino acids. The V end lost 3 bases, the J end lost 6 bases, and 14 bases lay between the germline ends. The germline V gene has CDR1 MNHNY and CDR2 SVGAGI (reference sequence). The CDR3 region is CASSYRGGSDEKLFF. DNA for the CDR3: TGTGCCAGCAGTTATAGGGGGGGCTCGGATGAAAAACTGTTTTTT.

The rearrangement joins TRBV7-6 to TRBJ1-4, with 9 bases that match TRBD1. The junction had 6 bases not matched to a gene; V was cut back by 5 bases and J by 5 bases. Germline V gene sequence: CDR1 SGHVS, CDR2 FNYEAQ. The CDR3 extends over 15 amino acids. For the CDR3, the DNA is TGTGCCAGCAGCCCGGGACAGGGACGGAATGAAAAACTGTTTTTT. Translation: CASSPGQGRNEKLFF.

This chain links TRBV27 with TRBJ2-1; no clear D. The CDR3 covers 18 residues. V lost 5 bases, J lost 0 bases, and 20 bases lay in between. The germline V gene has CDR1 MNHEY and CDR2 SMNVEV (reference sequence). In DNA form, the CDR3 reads TGTGCCAGCAGTCCCCGATCTAGTTTCACGAGCTCCTACAATGAGCAGTTCTTC. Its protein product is CASSPRSSFTSSYNEQFF.

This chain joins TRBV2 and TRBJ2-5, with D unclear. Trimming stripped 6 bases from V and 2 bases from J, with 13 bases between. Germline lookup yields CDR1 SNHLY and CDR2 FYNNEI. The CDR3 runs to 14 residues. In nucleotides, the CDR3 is TGTGCCAGCAGCCCAAGGCGGTTACAAGAGACCCAGTACTTC. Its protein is CASSPRRLQETQYF.

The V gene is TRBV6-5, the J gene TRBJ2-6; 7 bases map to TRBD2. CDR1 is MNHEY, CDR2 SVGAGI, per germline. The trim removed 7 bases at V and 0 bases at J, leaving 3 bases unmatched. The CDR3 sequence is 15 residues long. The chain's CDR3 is CASMGGDSGANVLTF. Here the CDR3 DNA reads TGTGCCAGCATGGGGGGGGACTCTGGGGCCAACGTCCTGACTTTC.

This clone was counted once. Written as DNA, the CDR3 is TGTGCCAGCAGCCGACGTAGGTCGGCCCCGTACTCCTACGAGCAGTACTTC. It translates to CASSRRRSAPYSYEQYF. The rearrangement joins TRBV5-6 to TRBJ2-7; no firm D call. Trimming cost V 4 bases and J 0 bases, with 20 bases left between them. CDR3 length equals 17 residues. Germline V gives CDR1 SGHDT, CDR2 YYEEEE.

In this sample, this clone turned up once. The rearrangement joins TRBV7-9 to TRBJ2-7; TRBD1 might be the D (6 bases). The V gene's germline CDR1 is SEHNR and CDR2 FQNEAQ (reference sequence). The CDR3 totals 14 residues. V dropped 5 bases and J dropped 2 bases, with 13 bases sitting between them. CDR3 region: CASSRATGPYEQYF. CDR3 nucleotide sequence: TGTGCCAGCAGCCGGGCGACAGGCCCCTACGAGCAGTACTTC.

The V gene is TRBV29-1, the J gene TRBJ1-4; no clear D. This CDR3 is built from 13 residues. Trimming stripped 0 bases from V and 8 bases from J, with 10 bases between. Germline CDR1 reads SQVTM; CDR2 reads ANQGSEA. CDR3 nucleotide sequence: TGCAGCGTTGAAGATTTGGCTAGGGAAAAACTGTTTTTT. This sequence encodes CSVEDLAREKLFF. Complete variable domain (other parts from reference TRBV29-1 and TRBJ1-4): SAVISQKPSRDICQRGTSLTIQCQVDSQVTMMFWYRQQPGQSLTLIATANQGSEATYESGFVIDKFPISRPNLTFSTLTVSNMSPEDSSIYLCSVEDLAREKLFFGSGTQLSVL.

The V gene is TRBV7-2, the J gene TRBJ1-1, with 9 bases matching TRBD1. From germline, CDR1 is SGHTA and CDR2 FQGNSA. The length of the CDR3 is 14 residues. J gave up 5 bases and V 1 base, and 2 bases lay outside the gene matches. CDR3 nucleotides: TGTGCCAGCAGCTTAGTACAGGGGGCAACTGAAGCTTTCTTT. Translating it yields CASSLVQGATEAFF.

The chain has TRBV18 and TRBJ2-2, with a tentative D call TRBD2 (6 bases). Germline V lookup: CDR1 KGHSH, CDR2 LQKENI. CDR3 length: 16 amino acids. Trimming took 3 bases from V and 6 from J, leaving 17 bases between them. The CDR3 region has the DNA TGTGCCAGCTCACCGCCGGGACTCGGCACGGCCGGGGAGCTGTTTTTT. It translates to CASSPPGLGTAGELFF.

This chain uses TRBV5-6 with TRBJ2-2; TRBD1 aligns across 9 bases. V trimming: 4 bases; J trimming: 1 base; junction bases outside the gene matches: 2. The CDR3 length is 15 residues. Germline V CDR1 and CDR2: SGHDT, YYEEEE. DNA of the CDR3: TGTGCCAGCAGCGTGGGACAGGGGAACACCGGGGAGCTGTTTTTT. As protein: CASSVGQGNTGELFF.

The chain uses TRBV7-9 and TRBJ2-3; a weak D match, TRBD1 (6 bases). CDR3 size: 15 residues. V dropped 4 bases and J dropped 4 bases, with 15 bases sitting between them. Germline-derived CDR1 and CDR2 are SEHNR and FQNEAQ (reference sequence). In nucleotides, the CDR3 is TGTGCCAGCAGCTGGGGGCCCGTGGAGGCAGATACGCAGTATTTT. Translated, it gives CASSWGPVEADTQYF.

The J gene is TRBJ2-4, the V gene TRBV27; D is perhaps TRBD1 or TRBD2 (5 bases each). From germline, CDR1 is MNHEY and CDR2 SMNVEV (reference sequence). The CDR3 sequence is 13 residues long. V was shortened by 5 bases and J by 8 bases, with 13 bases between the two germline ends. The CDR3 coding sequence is TGTGCCAGCAGTAAGTCCCTGGGGGACATTCAGTACTTC. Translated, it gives CASSKSLGDIQYF.

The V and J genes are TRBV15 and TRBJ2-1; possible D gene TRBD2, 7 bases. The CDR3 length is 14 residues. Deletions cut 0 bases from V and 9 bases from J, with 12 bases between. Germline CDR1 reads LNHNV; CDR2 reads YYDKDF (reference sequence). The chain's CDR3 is CATSRDWGGGEQFF. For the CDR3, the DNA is TGTGCCACCAGCAGAGATTGGGGAGGGGGTGAGCAGTTCTTC. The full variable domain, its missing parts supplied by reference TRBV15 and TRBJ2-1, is DAMVIQNPRYQVTQFGKPVTLSCSQTLNHNVMYWYQQKSSQAPKLLFHYYDKDFNNEADTPDNFQSRRPNTSFCFLDIRSPGLGDTAMYLCATSRDWGGGEQFFGPGTRLTVL.

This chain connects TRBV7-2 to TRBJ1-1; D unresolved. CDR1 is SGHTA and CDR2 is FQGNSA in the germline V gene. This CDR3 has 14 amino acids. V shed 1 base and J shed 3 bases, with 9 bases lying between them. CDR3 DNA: TGTGCCAGCAGCTTAGTAAGGGTATACACTGAAGCTTTCTTT. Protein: CASSLVRVYTEAFF. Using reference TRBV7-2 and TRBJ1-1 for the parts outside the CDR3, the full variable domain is GAGVSQSPSNKVTEKGKDVELRCDPISGHTALYWYRQSLGQGLEFLIYFQGNSAPDKSGLPSDRFSAERTGGSVSTLTIQRTQQEDSAVYLCASSLVRVYTEAFFGQGTRLTVV.

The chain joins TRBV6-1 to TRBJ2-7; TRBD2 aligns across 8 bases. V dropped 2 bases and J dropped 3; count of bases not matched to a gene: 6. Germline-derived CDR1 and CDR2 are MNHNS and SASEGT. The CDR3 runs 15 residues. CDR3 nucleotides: TGTGCCAGCAGTGAACAGATAGCGGGACTCTACGAGCAGTACTTC. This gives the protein CASSEQIAGLYEQYF.

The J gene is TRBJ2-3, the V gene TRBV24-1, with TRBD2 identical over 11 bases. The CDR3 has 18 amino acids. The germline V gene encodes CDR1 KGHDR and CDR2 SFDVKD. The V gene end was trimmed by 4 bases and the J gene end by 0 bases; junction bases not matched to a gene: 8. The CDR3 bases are TGTGCCACCAGTGAAAGAAGACTAGCGGGGACTAGCACAGATACGCAGTATTTT. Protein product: CATSERRLAGTSTDTQYF.

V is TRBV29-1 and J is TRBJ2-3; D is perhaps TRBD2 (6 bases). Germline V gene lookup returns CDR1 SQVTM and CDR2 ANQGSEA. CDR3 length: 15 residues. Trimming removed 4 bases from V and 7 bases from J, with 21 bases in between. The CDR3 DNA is TGCAGCGTTGGGATTAGCGGCACTAACTTGAATACGCAGTATTTT. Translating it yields CSVGISGTNLNTQYF.

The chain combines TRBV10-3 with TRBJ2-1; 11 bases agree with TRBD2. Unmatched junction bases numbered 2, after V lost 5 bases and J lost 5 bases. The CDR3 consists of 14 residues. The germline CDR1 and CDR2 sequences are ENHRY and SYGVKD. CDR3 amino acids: CAISRLAGNNEQFF. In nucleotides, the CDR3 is TGTGCCATCAGTCGACTAGCGGGAAACAATGAGCAGTTCTTC.

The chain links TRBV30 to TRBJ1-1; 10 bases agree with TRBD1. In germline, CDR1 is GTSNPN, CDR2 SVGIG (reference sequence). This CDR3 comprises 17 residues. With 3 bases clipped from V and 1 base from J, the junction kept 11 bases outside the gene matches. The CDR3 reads CAWRFTGQGFRNTEAFF. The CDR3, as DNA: TGTGCCTGGAGATTCACGGGACAGGGGTTTCGGAACACTGAAGCTTTCTTT.

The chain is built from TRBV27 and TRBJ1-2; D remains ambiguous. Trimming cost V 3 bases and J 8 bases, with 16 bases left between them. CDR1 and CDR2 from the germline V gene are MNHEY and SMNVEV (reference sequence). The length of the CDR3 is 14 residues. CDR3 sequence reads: CASSLNGGRSGYTF. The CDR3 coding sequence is TGTGCCAGCAGTTTGAATGGTGGCAGGTCGGGCTACACCTTC.

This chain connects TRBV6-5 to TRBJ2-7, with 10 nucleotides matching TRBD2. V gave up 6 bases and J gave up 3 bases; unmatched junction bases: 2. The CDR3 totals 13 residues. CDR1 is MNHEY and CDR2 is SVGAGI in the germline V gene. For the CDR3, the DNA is TGTGCCAGCAGGGGACTAGCGTTCTACGAGCAGTACTTC. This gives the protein CASRGLAFYEQYF.

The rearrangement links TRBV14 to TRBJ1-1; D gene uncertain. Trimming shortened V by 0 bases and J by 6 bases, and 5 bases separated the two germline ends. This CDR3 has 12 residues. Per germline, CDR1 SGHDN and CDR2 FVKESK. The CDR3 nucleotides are TGTGCCAGCAGCCAAGATCGTCCTGAAGCTTTCTTT. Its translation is CASSQDRPEAFF.

The CDR3 here is CATSDPDRDRVSGANVLTF. The CDR3, as DNA: TGTGCCACCAGTGACCCTGACCGGGACAGGGTTTCTGGGGCCAACGTCCTGACTTTC. The chain is built from TRBV24-1 and TRBJ2-6; TRBD1 matches 9 bases. The CDR3 sequence is 19 residues long. The V gene's germline CDR1 is KGHDR and CDR2 SFDVKD. The V segment lost 4 bases and the J segment 1 base; nucleotides outside the gene matches: 10.

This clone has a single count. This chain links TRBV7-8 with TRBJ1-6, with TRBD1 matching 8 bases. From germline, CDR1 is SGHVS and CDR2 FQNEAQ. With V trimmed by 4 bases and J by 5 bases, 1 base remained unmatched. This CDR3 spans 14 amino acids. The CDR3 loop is CASSWGQDNSPLHF. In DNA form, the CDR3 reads TGTGCCAGCAGCTGGGGACAGGATAATTCACCCCTCCACTTT.

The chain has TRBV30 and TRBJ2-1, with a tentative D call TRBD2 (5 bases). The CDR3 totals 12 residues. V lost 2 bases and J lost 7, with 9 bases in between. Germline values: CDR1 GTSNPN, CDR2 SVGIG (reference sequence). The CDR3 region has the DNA TGTGCCTGGAGTCCTTTAGCGAATGAGCAGTTCTTC. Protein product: CAWSPLANEQFF.